This T cell receptor (beta chain) was sequenced during a study of T-cell memory formation after mild COVID-19. Study-wide context: Clusters were largely donor specific.

A single count supports this clonotype. Its antigen is still unknown. TCRdb called the 5' RACE reads again in MiXCR, with one record for every CDR3 protein. This sample has about 470,000 distinct CDR3 sequences, with 20% to 30% found just once. The CDR3 is 15 residues long. V was pared by 5 bases and J by 4 bases, with 17 bases between. Study findings and constraints: For contracting clones, CD4+ ones sat mainly in CM and EM, CD8+ in EMRA. Later expanders leaned CD4+, whereas day 15 to 85 contracting clones were balanced CD4/CD8. SARS-CoV-2 specificity was not confirmed for second-wave clones peaking on day 37.

The J gene is TRBJ2-5, the V gene TRBV12-3 or TRBV12-4; a possible D gene is TRBD1 (6 bases). The receptor comes from an adult woman who had mild COVID-19 (a few samples of this study predate the infection). Cell type and time point are not known. The sequencing sample was made of PBMCs or a T cell subset sorted from them (not recorded which). The CDR3 DNA follows: TGTGCCAGCAGTCCCCGGCCAGGGGTCGGAGAGACCCAGTACTTC. Translated: CASSPRPGVGETQYF.